These 18 T cell receptor beta chains were sequenced from one sample in a study of CD8+ T cells in alopecia areata. Reverse transcription of extracted RNA yielded cDNA, which provided the sequencing template. Libraries were prepared by immunoSEQ multiplex PCR; TCRdb keeps only in-frame clonotypes and omits some of them. The table has approximately 89,000 clones, roughly 51% seen once. Sequenced material: NKG2D-high CD8+ T cells sorted from blood. The receptors were gathered from a human donor with alopecia areata.

The rearrangement links TRBV9 to TRBJ2-4, with D possibly being TRBD1 (6 bases). The germline CDR1 and CDR2 sequences are SGDLS and YYNGEE. The CDR3 extends over 16 amino acids. V was trimmed by 3 bases and J by 6 bases, leaving 19 bases between them. The chain's CDR3 is CASSATGWTEGNIQYF. For the CDR3, the DNA is TGTGCCAGCAGCGCGACTGGCTGGACAGAAGGAAACATTCAGTACTTC.

The chain joins TRBV30 to TRBJ2-7, with D perhaps TRBD1 (5 bases). V shed 3 bases and J shed 5 bases, with 14 bases lying between them. Germline V CDR1 and CDR2: GTSNPN, SVGIG (reference sequence). The CDR3 spans 13 residues. The CDR3 spells CAWRHRSGNEQYF. DNA of the CDR3: TGTGCCTGGAGGCATAGATCAGGGAACGAGCAGTACTTC. The full variable domain, rest sourced from reference TRBV30 and TRBJ2-7, is SQTIHQWPATLVQPVGSPLSLECTVEGTSNPNLYWYRQAAGRGLQLLFYSVGIGQISSEVPQNLSASRPQDRQFILSSKKLLLSDSGFYLCAWRHRSGNEQYFGPGTRLTVT.

The chain is built from TRBV7-9 and TRBJ2-3, with a possible D match to TRBD1 (6 bases). The germline V gene encodes CDR1 SEHNR and CDR2 FQNEAQ (reference sequence). The germline V and J ends were trimmed by 3 bases and 4 bases, with 14 bases remaining between them. The CDR3 consists of 15 residues. The CDR3 region is CASSFTGFSPDTQYF. The CDR3 DNA follows: TGTGCCAGCAGCTTCACAGGGTTTTCTCCAGATACGCAGTATTTT.

This chain connects TRBV28 to TRBJ2-7, with D maybe TRBD1 (5 bases). Germline CDR1 MDHEN, CDR2 SYDVKM. The germline V and J ends were trimmed by 4 bases and 3 bases, with 10 bases remaining between them. The CDR3 is 13 amino acids. The CDR3 DNA reads TGTGCCAGCAGTTCGCTGACAGACTACGAGCAGTACTTC. Protein product: CASSSLTDYEQYF.

This sequence joins TRBV30 and TRBJ1-1; a possible D gene is TRBD1 (6 bases). The germline CDR1 and CDR2 sequences are GTSNPN and SVGIG (reference sequence). V lost 8 bases and J 1 base, leaving 20 bases between the germline ends. This CDR3 contains 15 residues. This chain's CDR3 is CAHSGGRPSNTEAFF. Here the CDR3 DNA reads TGTGCCCATTCGGGGGGGCGCCCATCGAACACTGAAGCTTTCTTT. Combining the CDR3 with reference TRBV30 and TRBJ1-1 gives the whole variable domain SQTIHQWPATLVQPVGSPLSLECTVEGTSNPNLYWYRQAAGRGLQLLFYSVGIGQISSEVPQNLSASRPQDRQFILSSKKLLLSDSGFYLCAHSGGRPSNTEAFFGQGTRLTVV.

The chain uses TRBV5-6 and TRBJ2-3; the D call may be TRBD1 or TRBD2 (7 bases each). V shed 7 bases and J shed 7 bases, with 16 bases lying between them. The CDR3 is 13 amino acids. From germline, CDR1 is SGHDT and CDR2 YYEEEE. The CDR3 protein is CASGTAGRNTQYF. The CDR3 coding sequence is TGTGCCAGCGGGACAGCGGGACGAAATACGCAGTATTTT.

The rearrangement joins TRBV5-6 to TRBJ1-1, with D uncertain. This CDR3 spans 14 amino acids. Germline CDR1 SGHDT, CDR2 YYEEEE. The V and J ends lost 4 bases and 3 bases respectively, with 13 bases between them. CDR3 loop: CASSVGGVDTEAFF. CDR3 sequence (DNA): TGTGCCAGCAGCGTTGGAGGTGTGGACACTGAAGCTTTCTTT. The complete variable domain, with remaining parts taken from reference TRBV5-6 and TRBJ1-1, reads DAGVTQSPTHLIKTRGQQVTLRCSPKSGHDTVSWYQQALGQGPQFIFQYYEEEERQRGNFPDRFSGHQFPNYSSELNVNALLLGDSALYLCASSVGGVDTEAFFGQGTRLTVV.

The rearrangement links TRBV30 to TRBJ1-5; 10 nucleotides align to TRBD1. Per the germline V gene, CDR1 is GTSNPN and CDR2 is SVGIG (reference sequence). This CDR3 is built from 14 residues. V lost 2 bases and J lost 7; bases outside the gene matches: 5. The CDR3 region is CAWSPGQGVQPQHF. The DNA for the CDR3 is TGTGCCTGGAGTCCAGGACAGGGGGTCCAGCCCCAGCATTTT.

This rearrangement joins TRBV2 to TRBJ1-1; D remains unclear. Trimming pared 4 bases from V and 11 bases from J, leaving 8 bases between. The CDR3 runs 10 residues. CDR1 and CDR2 (germline): SNHLY, FYNNEI. For the CDR3, the DNA is TGTGCCAGCAGTGGGGGTAGGGCTTTCTTT. It is translated as CASSGGRAFF. The full variable domain, in which reference TRBV2 and TRBJ1-1 provide the parts outside the CDR3, is EPEVTQTPSHQVTQMGQEVILRCVPISNHLYFYWYRQILGQKVEFLVSFYNNEISEKSEIFDDQFSVERPDGSNFTLKIRSTKLEDSAMYFCASSGGRAFFGQGTRLTVV.

With regard to this clone: A clone one base away is much larger, so this may be a read error. The V and J genes are TRBV11-2 and TRBJ2-5; D remains unclear. The CDR3 length is 11 residues. Germline assignment: CDR1 SGHAT and CDR2 FQNNGV. Trimming removed 3 bases from V and 6 bases from J, with 5 bases in between. The CDR3 loop is CASSFGKTQYF. DNA of the CDR3: TGTGCCAGCAGCTTTGGGAAGACCCAGTACTTC.

The chain has TRBV5-1 and TRBJ2-1, with TRBD2 identical over 11 bases. This CDR3 is built from 17 residues. Germline values: CDR1 SGHRS, CDR2 YFSETQ. V shed 4 bases and J 8 bases; nucleotides not matched to a gene: 14. CDR3 coding DNA: TGCGCCAGCAGCCCCTGGTCTGCACTAGCGGGAGATCATGAGCAGTTCTTC. This encodes CASSPWSALAGDHEQFF.

The V gene is TRBV29-1, the J gene TRBJ2-1; 11 bases agree with TRBD1. After removal of 7 bases from V and 8 bases from J, the junction contained 10 bases not matched to a gene. Germline V CDR1 and CDR2: SQVTM, ANQGSEA. The CDR3 covers 14 residues. The CDR3 DNA is TGCAGCGCCTCGGGGGGACAGGGGGGTGATGAGCAGTTCTTC. Encoded protein: CSASGGQGGDEQFF.

This chain joins TRBV7-2 and TRBJ2-3; D gene uncertain. The CDR3 has 14 residues. The V end lost 5 bases, the J end lost 1 base, and 10 bases lay between the germline ends. Germline CDR1 and CDR2: SGHTA and FQGNSA. The CDR3 loop reads CASSRSDGTDTQYF. For the CDR3, the DNA is TGTGCCAGCAGCCGGTCGGACGGCACAGATACGCAGTATTTT.

In this sample, this clone turned up a few times. V usage is TRBV5-1 and J usage is TRBJ2-5, with 7 bases matching TRBD1. V shed 0 bases, J shed 4 bases, and the junction held 6 bases outside the gene matches. Per germline, CDR1 SGHRS and CDR2 YFSETQ. The CDR3 covers 15 residues. CDR3 in amino acids: CASSLAGTDGETQYF. CDR3 in DNA: TGCGCCAGCAGCTTGGCCGGGACAGATGGAGAGACCCAGTACTTC.

The rearrangement joins TRBV5-6 to TRBJ2-5; possible D gene TRBD2, 5 bases. The V end was cut by 1 base, the J end by 3 bases, with 7 bases between. The CDR3 is made up of 13 amino acids. Germline V gene data show CDR1 as SGHDT and CDR2 as YYEEEE. DNA for the CDR3: TGTGCCAGCAGCTTGAGCGGAGAAGAGACCCAGTACTTC. It translates to CASSLSGEETQYF. Looking up the rest from reference TRBV5-6 and TRBJ2-5 gives the full variable domain: DAGVTQSPTHLIKTRGQQVTLRCSPKSGHDTVSWYQQALGQGPQFIFQYYEEEERQRGNFPDRFSGHQFPNYSSELNVNALLLGDSALYLCASSLSGEETQYFGPGTRLLVL.

The chain carries TRBV27 and TRBJ2-3; the D gene is possibly TRBD2 (6 bases). Trimming took off 5 bases at V and 6 bases at J, with 18 bases between the two ends. The CDR3 covers 15 residues. Germline V lookup: CDR1 MNHEY, CDR2 SMNVEV (reference sequence). The CDR3: CASSGPGLLADTQYF. CDR3 nucleotide sequence: TGTGCCAGCAGTGGGCCGGGACTCTTGGCGGATACGCAGTATTTT.

The chain uses TRBV9 and TRBJ2-3; unclear D gene. The CDR3 length is 15 residues. The germline V gene has CDR1 SGDLS and CDR2 YYNGEE. V was shortened by 0 bases and J by 0 bases, with 8 bases between the two germline ends. The CDR3 DNA reads TGTGCCAGCAGCGTAGGGCGGTCTAGCACAGATACGCAGTATTTT. Residues: CASSVGRSSTDTQYF.

The rearrangement joins TRBV29-1 to TRBJ2-5, with a possible D match to TRBD2 (5 bases). Germline assignment: CDR1 SQVTM and CDR2 ANQGSEA. Trimming removed 7 bases from V and 2 bases from J, with 8 bases in between. This CDR3 contains 11 residues. CDR3 sequence (DNA): TGCAGCGCGGACTTACAAGAGACCCAGTACTTC. Protein sequence: CSADLQETQYF.